These T cell receptor beta chains were read from a single sample in a study of identical twins. TCRdb re-analysed the 5' RACE reads in MiXCR, keeping a single row per CDR3 protein. The table lists 400,000 to 600,000 distinct CDR3 sequences, 20% to 25% of them singletons. In addition, the sample was reused for a study of yellow fever vaccine responses in identical twins.

The source material was CD4+ T cells sorted from blood. All receptors come from a woman aged 18-30 years in good health. CDR3s include the opening cysteine and the closing phenylalanine or tryptophan. Fields, in order: D gene, clone size, V gene, J gene, CDR3 protein, CDR3 DNA. A D gene is named only where the DNA matches it firmly. The size field is filled for only some rows; it gives once, few, many or a size class.

NA	few	TRBV12-3/TRBV12-4	TRBJ1-4	CASSFLRGEKLFF	TGTGCCAGCAGTTTTCTCAGAGGTGAAAAACTGTTTTTT
NA	NA	TRBV13	TRBJ2-2	CASSSSKTTGELFF	TGTGCCAGCAGCTCTAGCAAGACCACCGGGGAGCTGTTTTTT
NA	few	TRBV19	TRBJ1-1	CASSTTVLNTEAFF	TGTGCCAGTAGTACGACAGTTCTGAACACTGAAGCTTTCTTT
NA	NA	TRBV3-1	TRBJ1-2	CASSQEWGRVNGYTF	TGTGCCAGCAGCCAAGAATGGGGCCGGGTTAATGGCTACACCTTC
TRBD1	few	TRBV5-1	TRBJ2-5	CASRRTRQGRNQETQYF	TGCGCCAGCAGACGAACTAGACAGGGGAGGAACCAAGAGACCCAGTACTTC
TRBD2	few	TRBV5-1	TRBJ2-6	CASSLASGVSGANVLTF	TGCGCCAGCAGCTTGGCGAGCGGGGTATCTGGGGCCAACGTCCTGACTTTC
NA	few	TRBV12-3/TRBV12-4	TRBJ2-1	CASSQGLEQFF	TGTGCCAGCAGCCAGGGACTTGAGCAGTTCTTC
NA	few	TRBV5-1	TRBJ2-6	CASSLVSGPKRGSGANVLTF	TGCGCCAGCAGCTTGGTTTCTGGACCAAAGAGGGGCTCTGGGGCCAACGTCCTGACTTTC
TRBD2	NA	TRBV5-1	TRBJ2-3	CASSFPGGDTDTQYF	TGCGCCAGCAGCTTTCCCGGGGGGGACACAGATACGCAGTATTTT
NA	few	TRBV28	TRBJ1-5	CASSLPGRNQPQHF	TGTGCCAGCAGTTTACCCGGCAGAAATCAGCCCCAGCATTTT
TRBD1	few	TRBV5-6	TRBJ1-2	CASSFQGADGYTF	TGTGCCAGCAGCTTTCAGGGGGCGGATGGCTACACCTTC
NA	NA	TRBV28	TRBJ2-1	CASSQGSGPYNEQFF	TGTGCCAGCAGCCAGGGTAGCGGCCCCTACAATGAGCAGTTCTTC
NA	NA	TRBV5-5	TRBJ2-2	CASSLVLGGTGELFF	TGTGCCAGCAGCTTGGTCCTAGGAGGAACCGGGGAGCTGTTTTTT
NA	many	TRBV15	TRBJ1-5	CATSRDPNQPQHF	TGTGCCACCAGCAGAGACCCTAATCAGCCCCAGCATTTT
TRBD2	few	TRBV15	TRBJ2-2	CATSRAGGTGELFF	TGTGCCACCAGCAGAGCGGGAGGAACCGGGGAGCTGTTTTTT
TRBD2	few	TRBV11-2	TRBJ2-1	CASSLLGGLAGVNEQFF	TGTGCCAGCAGCTTATTAGGTGGACTAGCGGGAGTTAATGAGCAGTTCTTC
NA	NA	TRBV28	TRBJ2-7	CASSPHIAYEQYF	TGTGCCAGCAGTCCCCACATTGCCTACGAGCAGTACTTC
NA	NA	TRBV6-2/TRBV6-3	TRBJ2-2	CASSYSRDRINTGELFF	TGTGCCAGCAGTTACTCAAGAGACAGAATAAACACCGGGGAGCTGTTTTTT
NA	few	TRBV9	TRBJ2-7	CASSVGAGNYEQYF	TGTGCCAGCAGCGTAGGTGCAGGGAACTACGAGCAGTACTTC
NA	NA	TRBV27	TRBJ2-7	CASSAYREPSEQYF	TGTGCCAGCAGTGCCTACAGGGAACCGAGCGAGCAGTACTTC
TRBD2	few	TRBV18	TRBJ2-1	CASSPGREGGEQFF	TGTGCCAGCTCACCGGGGAGGGAAGGCGGTGAGCAGTTCTTC
TRBD1	few	TRBV6-2/TRBV6-3	TRBJ1-2	CASRRRRQGLRRLGVYYGYTF	TGTGCCAGCAGGCGAAGAAGACAGGGTTTACGTCGATTGGGGGTGTACTATGGCTACACCTTC
TRBD2	many	TRBV3-1	TRBJ2-1	CASSLGLAGTNEQFF	TGTGCCAGCAGCCTCGGACTAGCGGGGACCAATGAGCAGTTCTTC
NA	NA	TRBV3-1	TRBJ2-2	CASSHLGATGELFF	TGTGCCAGCAGCCACCTTGGAGCTACCGGGGAGCTGTTTTTT
NA	many	TRBV20-1	TRBJ2-3	CSARLGRGKPQYF	TGCAGTGCTAGACTCGGGAGAGGAAAACCGCAGTATTTT
TRBD1	NA	TRBV24-1	TRBJ2-3	CATSDTGGFTDTQYF	TGTGCCACCAGTGATACAGGGGGCTTCACAGATACGCAGTATTTT
NA	NA	TRBV5-1	TRBJ2-1	CASKGQPYNEQFF	TGCGCCAGCAAGGGACAACCCTACAATGAGCAGTTCTTC
TRBD1	few	TRBV12-3/TRBV12-4	TRBJ2-3	CASSTFPPDRGTDTQYF	TGTGCCAGCAGTACTTTCCCTCCGGACAGGGGAACAGATACGCAGTATTTT
NA	NA	TRBV3-1	TRBJ2-6	CASSQATAIAGANVLTF	TGTGCCAGCAGCCAAGCGACTGCCATTGCTGGGGCCAACGTCCTGACTTTC
NA	NA	TRBV5-5	TRBJ1-1	CASSFRAVDTEAFF	TGTGCCAGCAGCTTTAGGGCGGTGGACACTGAAGCTTTCTTT
NA	NA	TRBV21-1	TRBJ2-1	CASSNSGSCYNEQLF	TGTGCCAGCAGCAATTCGGGCAGCTGCTACAATGAGCAGCTCTTC
NA	NA	TRBV25-1	TRBJ2-3	CASSPRPSSGTDTQYF	TGTGCCAGCAGCCCACGACCGTCGAGTGGCACAGATACGCAGTATTTT